The 27 T cell receptor beta chains below were found in one sample sequenced in a study of neoadjuvant nivolumab and ipilimumab in lung cancer. Assay: immunoSEQ multiplex PCR; the TCRdb copy retains only in-frame clones and omits some. Counted here are 25,000 to 30,000 clones, 76% occurring once; the ten biggest clones make up about 20%. The source material was tumor tissue, sampled after neoadjuvant nivolumab, alone or with ipilimumab, at or shortly before surgery. These receptors all stem from an adult with non-small cell lung cancer.

The V gene is TRBV30, the J gene TRBJ1-1, with 9 bases matching TRBD1. Germline CDR1 and CDR2: GTSNPN and SVGIG (reference sequence). CDR3 length: 15 residues. Germline trimming cut 3 bases from V and 5 bases from J; bases unmatched to any gene: 10. The CDR3 DNA reads TGTGCCTGGAGGTATCGGGACAGGGAGGTTACTGAAGCTTTCTTT. The encoded protein is CAWRYRDREVTEAFF.

The V gene is TRBV10-3, the J gene TRBJ2-7; 9 bases map to TRBD2. The ends lost 4 bases at V and 0 bases at J; junction bases unmatched: 13. Per the germline V gene, CDR1 is ENHRY and CDR2 is SYGVKD. The CDR3 is 18 amino acids. The CDR3: CAISGPAGLAGLSYEQYF. CDR3 coding DNA: TGTGCCATCAGTGGCCCGGCGGGGCTAGCGGGGCTCTCCTACGAGCAGTACTTC.

J is TRBJ2-1 and V is TRBV7-6; D may correspond to TRBD1 or TRBD2 (5 bases each). This CDR3 is 15 amino acids long. Between the trimmed V and J ends, which lost 5 bases and 2 bases, there was a span of 13 bases. Germline CDR1 reads SGHVS; CDR2 reads FNYEAQ. Here the CDR3 reads CASSPGPSPYNEQFF. Here the CDR3 DNA reads TGTGCCAGCAGCCCGGGACCCTCTCCCTACAATGAGCAGTTCTTC.

This clone was counted only a few times. The V gene is TRBV4-3, the J gene TRBJ1-2, with D perhaps matching TRBD1 (6 bases). Per the germline V gene, CDR1 is LGHNA and CDR2 is YSLEER. This CDR3 spans 14 amino acids. V was trimmed by 4 bases and J by 8 bases, leaving 17 bases between them. Written as DNA, the CDR3 is TGCGCCAGCAGCCGGGGGGCGGGTTACGACGGCTACACCTTC. Translating gives CASSRGAGYDGYTF.

The chain joins TRBV5-4 to TRBJ1-2, with D tentatively TRBD1 (5 bases). Trimming cost V 1 base and J 2 bases, with 9 bases left between them. The CDR3 is made up of 14 amino acids. Germline V gene sequence: CDR1 SGHNT, CDR2 YYREEE (reference sequence). CDR3 amino acids: CASSLKGANYGYTF. The CDR3 nucleotides read TGTGCCAGCAGCTTGAAAGGGGCCAACTATGGCTACACCTTC.

The chain has TRBV5-6 and TRBJ1-1; D remains ambiguous. CDR3 length: 12 amino acids. Per the germline V gene, CDR1 is SGHDT and CDR2 is YYEEEE. Trimming shortened V by 2 bases and J by 4 bases, and 6 bases separated the two germline ends. CDR3 bases: TGTGCCAGCAGCTTTGGAATCACTGAAGCTTTCTTT. It yields the protein CASSFGITEAFF.

The chain uses TRBV5-1 and TRBJ2-3, with 7 bases fitting TRBD1. The CDR3 is made up of 13 amino acids. Germline CDR1 is SGHRS and CDR2 is YFSETQ. V trimming: 4 bases; J trimming: 5 bases; junction bases outside the gene matches: 4. The CDR3 coding sequence is TGCGCCAGCAGCGTGAACAGGGGAGATACGCAGTATTTT. Protein product: CASSVNRGDTQYF.

The CDR3 here is CSVVSFQDRPAREQYF. As DNA, the CDR3 is TGCAGCGTTGTGTCTTTCCAGGACAGGCCCGCTCGAGAGCAGTACTTC. V is TRBV29-1 and J is TRBJ2-7, with 7 bases aligning to TRBD1. V lost 4 bases, J lost 7 bases, and 19 bases stayed unmatched. CDR1 and CDR2 (germline): SQVTM, ANQGSEA. There are 16 residues in the CDR3.

The chain has TRBV6-1 and TRBJ2-6, with TRBD1 identical over 9 bases. The CDR3 has 17 residues. The V and J ends lost 4 bases and 1 base, in that order; junction bases with no gene match: 5. Germline lookup yields CDR1 MNHNS and CDR2 SASEGT. CDR3 in DNA: TGTGCCAGCAGTGTCGACAGGGGGGGGTCTGGGGCCAACGTCCTGACTTTC. This sequence encodes CASSVDRGGSGANVLTF.

The chain employs TRBV27 and TRBJ2-5; D perhaps matches TRBD2 (7 bases). Trimming left V 4 bases short and J 5 bases short, with 17 bases between. The CDR3 is 15 amino acids. The germline V gene encodes CDR1 MNHEY and CDR2 SMNVEV (reference sequence). In DNA form, the CDR3 reads TGTGCCAGCAGTTCAGGCGGGGGCGCGTATGAGACCCAGTACTTC. This gives the protein CASSSGGGAYETQYF.

V gene TRBV11-2 combines with J gene TRBJ2-1; D is unresolved. Germline loops: CDR1 SGHAT, CDR2 FQNNGV. The ends were cut back, 1 base at V and 5 bases at J, with 12 bases in the middle. CDR3 length: 15 amino acids. The CDR3 protein is CASSLGQWSDNEQFF. CDR3 DNA: TGTGCCAGCAGCTTAGGGCAATGGTCTGACAATGAGCAGTTCTTC. Full variable domain (outside the CDR3, taken from reference TRBV11-2 and TRBJ2-1): EAGVAQSPRYKIIEKRQSVAFWCNPISGHATLYWYQQILGQGPKLLIQFQNNGVVDDSQLPKDRFSAERLKGVDSTLKIQPAKLEDSAVYLCASSLGQWSDNEQFFGPGTRLTVL.

The chain links TRBV5-1 to TRBJ1-1, with TRBD1 matching over 7 bases. J lost 1 base, V lost 3 bases, and 6 bases had no gene match. The CDR3 covers 15 residues. Germline V lookup: CDR1 SGHRS, CDR2 YFSETQ. CDR3 loop: CASSWTGQTNTEAFF. In DNA, the CDR3 is TGCGCCAGCAGCTGGACGGGACAGACGAACACTGAAGCTTTCTTT.

CDR3 coding DNA: TGTGCCAGCAGCCCTCTGGAAGGGGGTGGCTACACCTTC. Amino acids: CASSPLEGGGYTF. This chain connects TRBV6-5 to TRBJ1-2; D perhaps matches TRBD1 (6 bases). The CDR3 length is 13 residues. V dropped 6 bases and J dropped 7 bases, with 15 bases sitting between them. CDR1 is MNHEY, CDR2 SVGAGI, per germline.

The chain links TRBV5-1 to TRBJ2-5, with 14 bases identical to TRBD2. The CDR3 runs to 15 residues. The V segment lost 4 bases and the J segment 4 bases; nucleotides outside the gene matches: 3. Germline V lookup: CDR1 SGHRS, CDR2 YFSETQ. The CDR3 DNA is TGCGCCAGCAGCCGACTAGCGGGGGGGCGAGAGACCCAGTACTTC. Translating gives CASSRLAGGRETQYF.

The V and J genes are TRBV5-1 and TRBJ2-7; 8 bases agree with TRBD1. CDR1 is SGHRS and CDR2 is YFSETQ in the germline V gene. The V and J ends lost 4 bases and 0 bases, in that order; junction bases with no gene match: 6. The CDR3 totals 15 residues. In DNA form, the CDR3 reads TGCGCCAGCAGCAGGACAGGGAGTAGCTCCTACGAGCAGTACTTC. Encoded protein: CASSRTGSSSYEQYF.

The rearrangement links TRBV2 to TRBJ1-2; D is ambiguous. The CDR3 covers 13 residues. Per germline, CDR1 SNHLY and CDR2 FYNNEI. Trimming left V 4 bases short and J 3 bases short, with 9 bases between. CDR3 residues: CASSGTMDYGYTF. The CDR3 bases are TGTGCCAGCAGTGGGACCATGGACTATGGCTACACCTTC.

J is TRBJ1-1 and V is TRBV18; the D is unclear. This CDR3 spans 13 amino acids. The V and J ends lost 3 bases and 3 bases respectively, with 8 bases between them. Per the germline V gene, CDR1 is KGHSH and CDR2 is LQKENI. CDR3 in amino acids: CASSPPPHTEAFF. CDR3 bases: TGTGCCAGCTCACCGCCCCCACACACTGAAGCTTTCTTT.

CDR3 bases: TGCGCCAGCAGCTTCGGGGTTTTGGAAAAACTGTTTTTT. This sequence encodes CASSFGVLEKLFF. The chain recombines TRBV5-1 with TRBJ1-4, with unresolved D. The CDR3 runs to 13 residues. Trimming took off 2 bases at V and 8 bases at J, with 10 bases between the two ends. Germline CDR1 reads SGHRS; CDR2 reads YFSETQ.

The rearrangement links TRBV7-9 to TRBJ2-2, with 7 bases fitting TRBD2. This CDR3 is built from 18 residues. Per germline, CDR1 SEHNR and CDR2 FQNEAQ (reference sequence). The trim removed 0 bases at V and 0 bases at J, leaving 7 bases unmatched. CDR3 sequence reads: CASSLAGGPSTNTGELFF. The CDR3 DNA follows: TGTGCCAGCAGCTTAGCGGGAGGGCCGTCAACGAACACCGGGGAGCTGTTTTTT. Drawing the rest from reference TRBV7-9 and TRBJ2-2, the complete variable domain is DTGVSQNPRHKITKRGQNVTFRCDPISEHNRLYWYRQTLGQGPEFLTYFQNEAQLEKSRLLSDRFSAERPKGSFSTLEIQRTEQGDSAMYLCASSLAGGPSTNTGELFFGEGSRLTVL.

This clone was counted once. V is TRBV30 and J is TRBJ1-5; D is undetermined. Germline V lookup: CDR1 GTSNPN, CDR2 SVGIG (reference sequence). CDR3 length: 12 amino acids. V lost 2 bases and J 4 bases, leaving 6 bases between the germline ends. The CDR3 sequence: CAWSRPNQPQHF. The CDR3 DNA reads TGTGCCTGGAGTCGGCCAAATCAGCCCCAGCATTTT.

This clone showed up just a few times. The V call is TRBV7-6, the J call TRBJ2-1, with 8 bases fitting TRBD2. CDR1 is SGHVS and CDR2 is FNYEAQ in the germline V gene. Trimming at V came to 3 bases and at J to 6 bases, leaving 7 bases not matched to a gene. The CDR3 sequence is 15 residues long. CDR3 coding DNA: TGTGCCAGCAGCTTGGACAGCGGGGGAGTCAATGAGCAGTTCTTC. Its protein is CASSLDSGGVNEQFF.

The chain carries TRBV5-1 and TRBJ2-7; no reliable D call. Germline V gene sequence: CDR1 SGHRS, CDR2 YFSETQ. The germline V and J ends were trimmed by 0 bases and 0 bases, with 7 bases remaining between them. This CDR3 is built from 14 residues. CDR3 sequence (DNA): TGCGCCAGCAGCTTGGGCGATGGCTCCTACGAGCAGTACTTC. Translation: CASSLGDGSYEQYF. The full variable domain, completed using reference TRBV5-1 and TRBJ2-7, is KAGVTQTPRYLIKTRGQQVTLSCSPISGHRSVSWYQQTPGQGLQFLFEYFSETQRNKGNFPGRFSGRQFSNSRSEMNVSTLELGDSALYLCASSLGDGSYEQYFGPGTRLTVT.

The V and J genes are TRBV5-1 and TRBJ1-6; D might be TRBD1 (5 bases). Per the germline V gene, CDR1 is SGHRS and CDR2 is YFSETQ. Trimming stripped 0 bases from V and 7 bases from J, with 5 bases between. The CDR3 is 13 amino acids. The CDR3 loop reads CASSLEGNSPLHF. DNA of the CDR3: TGCGCCAGCAGCTTGGAGGGGAATTCACCCCTCCACTTT.

This sequence joins TRBV6-5 and TRBJ2-6, with a tentative D call TRBD2 (6 bases). V was trimmed by 0 bases and J by 12 bases, leaving 12 bases between them. CDR3 size: 14 residues. Looked up from germline, CDR1 is MNHEY and CDR2 is SVGAGI. CDR3 DNA: TGTGCCAGCAGTTACTCCGGGGGACTGAGCGTCCTGACTTTC. Amino acids: CASSYSGGLSVLTF.

This clone was recorded a few times. The gene calls are TRBV5-1 and TRBJ2-7; TRBD1 might be the D (5 bases). Germline V gene lookup returns CDR1 SGHRS and CDR2 YFSETQ. The CDR3 sequence is 15 residues long. The V end was cut by 1 base, the J end by 2 bases, with 13 bases between. CDR3 sequence reads: CASSLSQGRTYEQYF. The CDR3 nucleotides read TGCGCCAGCAGCTTGTCGCAGGGTAGAACCTACGAGCAGTACTTC.

The V and J genes are TRBV19 and TRBJ2-7; the D is unclear. Germline CDR1 LNHDA, CDR2 SQIVND (reference sequence). There are 15 residues in the CDR3. Deletions cut 5 bases from V and 0 bases from J, with 14 bases between. CDR3 residues: CASSLTSAGSYEQYF. As DNA, the CDR3 is TGTGCCAGTAGTCTAACGTCGGCCGGCTCCTACGAGCAGTACTTC.

This chain links TRBV14 with TRBJ1-2; no reliable D call. V lost 3 bases and J lost 0, with 11 bases in between. The germline V gene has CDR1 SGHDN and CDR2 FVKESK. The CDR3 has 15 residues. For the CDR3, the DNA is TGTGCCAGCAGCCACAGCCCTCACCCTAACTATGGCTACACCTTC. This translates into CASSHSPHPNYGYTF.